The clone carrying this TCR beta chain was counted only a few times. The antigen remains undetermined. This sample was included in a study of T-cell memory formation after mild COVID-19. Turning to the study itself: Largely donor-specific TCR clusters were found.

Whole-study findings and limits: Mostly located in CM and EM were contracting CD4+ clones, with contracting CD8+ clones located in EMRA. Confirmation of SARS-CoV-2 specificity was lacking for second-wave clones peaking day 37.

Using constant-segment primers, 5'RACE produced TCR alpha and TCR beta cDNA libraries carrying sample barcodes and UMIs. A single record per CDR3 protein comes from TCRdb applying MiXCR to the 5' RACE reads. The repertoire includes roughly 370,000 distinct CDR3 sequences, approximately 15% of them detected once, and around a fifth sits in the top ten. This CDR3 region has 16 residues. The V end lost 6 bases, the J end lost 0 bases, and 17 bases lay between the germline ends. Source material: PBMCs or a T cell subset sorted from them (not recorded which). This chain connects TRBV12-3 or TRBV12-4 to TRBJ1-1, with D maybe TRBD1 (6 bases). The sequence was obtained from a man between 18 and 29 years old who had mild COVID-19 (a few samples of this study predate the infection). Cell type and time point are not known. For the CDR3, the DNA is TGTGCCAGCAGAACTTACCGGGACACATTGAACACTGAAGCTTTCTTT. It specifies CASRTYRDTLNTEAFF.